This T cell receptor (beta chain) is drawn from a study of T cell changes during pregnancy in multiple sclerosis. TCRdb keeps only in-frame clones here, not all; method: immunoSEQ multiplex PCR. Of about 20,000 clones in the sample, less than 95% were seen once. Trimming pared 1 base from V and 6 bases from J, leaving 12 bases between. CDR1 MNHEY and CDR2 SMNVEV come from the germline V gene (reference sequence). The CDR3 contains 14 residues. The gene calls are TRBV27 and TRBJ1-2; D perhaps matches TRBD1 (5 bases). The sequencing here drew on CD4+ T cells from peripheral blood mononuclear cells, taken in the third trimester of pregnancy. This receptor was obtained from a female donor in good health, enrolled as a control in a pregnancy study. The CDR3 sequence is CASSLFGGRDGYTF. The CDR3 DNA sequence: TGTGCCAGCAGTTTATTCGGGGGGAGGGATGGCTACACCTTC.